This T cell receptor beta chain was identified during a study of blood T cells in healthy people across ages. Study-wide results and caveats: Whereas aged donors had fewer naive CD4+ cells, long-lived donors had more of them and higher diversity. Unknown CMV status may confound age-related changes in expanded clones.

The CDR3 loop spans 15 amino acids. Germline V gene data show CDR1 as SEHNR and CDR2 as FQNEAQ (reference sequence). Trimming left V 5 bases short and J 2 bases short, with 15 bases between. Points on this clonotype: Its antigen is not known.

The second PCR ran about 6 to 12 cycles with a sample-barcoded 5' primer and J-beta primers. At least 3 million CDR3-containing paired-end reads were obtained per sample. Via MiXCR, TCRdb re-called the 5' RACE reads, giving one row per CDR3 protein. The sample shows over 600,000 distinct CDR3 sequences, around 45% of them seen only once. V is TRBV7-9 and J is TRBJ1-1; the D is unclear. The receptor's source is an elderly man in good health. The sequenced sample was blood. The CDR3 is CASSPLMGINTEAFF. The CDR3 coding sequence is TGTGCCAGCAGCCCCCTAATGGGCATAAACACTGAAGCTTTCTTT.